The 19 T cell receptor beta chains below come from one sample, sequenced in a study of T cell repertoires in cytomegalovirus infection. Via MiXCR, TCRdb re-called the reads, giving one row per CDR3 protein. The sample has fewer than 300,000 distinct CDR3 sequences; about 25% are singletons. What was sequenced was PBMCs. Receptors originate from a human donor in good health (CMV status not recorded). Some clones in this sample may be carry-over from other donors' samples.

This rearrangement joins TRBV27 to TRBJ2-3; possibly TRBD1 or TRBD2 for D (5 bases each). The V end lost 9 bases, the J end lost 4 bases, and 23 bases lay between the germline ends. CDR1 MNHEY and CDR2 SMNVEV come from the germline V gene (reference sequence). The CDR3 extends over 16 amino acids. CDR3: CASESTSGLPADTQYF. CDR3 bases: TGTGCCAGTGAATCTACGTCGGGGCTCCCCGCAGATACGCAGTATTTT.

The chain joins TRBV20-1 to TRBJ2-7, with a weak D call TRBD1 (5 bases). Germline values: CDR1 DFQATT, CDR2 SNEGSKA (reference sequence). The length of the CDR3 is 16 residues. Trimming removed 0 bases from V and 9 bases from J, with 24 bases in between. The CDR3 loop reads CSARDFGQTGRAGQYF. The CDR3 bases are TGCAGTGCTAGAGATTTCGGACAAACCGGTAGGGCAGGGCAGTACTTC.

This clonotype was recorded at least ten times. The chain is built from TRBV7-3 and TRBJ2-3; 11 nucleotides match TRBD2. The CDR3 contains 16 residues. The germline V gene encodes CDR1 SGHTA and CDR2 FQGTGA. J was trimmed by 4 bases and V by 5 bases; bases with no gene match: 8. The CDR3 coding sequence is TGTGCCAGCAGCCCACGGGGTAGCGGGGGGGCAGATACGCAGTATTTT. It encodes CASSPRGSGGADTQYF.

This clonotype turned up a few times. The rearrangement links TRBV5-1 to TRBJ2-2; 8 positions match TRBD2. Per the germline V gene, CDR1 is SGHRS and CDR2 is YFSETQ. The ends lost 1 base at V and 6 bases at J; junction bases unmatched: 8. This CDR3 has 16 residues. The CDR3 sequence is CASSLRGAGEPGELFF. The DNA of the CDR3 is TGCGCCAGCAGCTTGAGAGGAGCGGGAGAGCCCGGGGAGCTGTTTTTT.

The chain is built from TRBV19 and TRBJ2-1, with 13 bases matching TRBD2. V lost 3 bases, J lost 6 bases, and 8 bases stayed unmatched. The CDR3 spans 17 residues. CDR1 and CDR2 (germline): LNHDA, SQIVND (reference sequence). In DNA, the CDR3 is TGTGCCAGTAGTATCCTGATCACTAGCGGGAGGGCCAATGAGCAGTTCTTC. Translating it yields CASSILITSGRANEQFF.

A few counts support this clonotype. The J gene is TRBJ2-1, the V gene TRBV10-3; 8 bases align to TRBD1. This CDR3 comprises 16 residues. The junction had 11 bases not matched to a gene; V was cut back by 2 bases and J by 8 bases. The germline CDR1 and CDR2 sequences are ENHRY and SYGVKD. The CDR3 nucleotides read TGTGCCATCAGTGAGGGGGGACAGGTGACTCCGGATGAGCAGTTCTTC. It encodes CAISEGGQVTPDEQFF.

The rearrangement links TRBV4-1 to TRBJ1-4, with D perhaps matching TRBD1 (5 bases). CDR1 MGHRA and CDR2 YSYEKL come from the germline V gene. The CDR3 has 14 residues. V was cut by 4 bases and J by 4 bases, with 10 bases left in between. The CDR3 nucleotides are TGCGCCAGCAGCCTACCGGGACTTAATGAAAAACTGTTTTTT. It specifies CASSLPGLNEKLFF.

The CDR3 bases are TGCAGCGCCTCGGGCCTATCGGGAGATACGCAGTATTTT. It yields the protein CSASGLSGDTQYF. The chain joins TRBV29-1 to TRBJ2-3; D call uncertain. The germline V and J ends were trimmed by 7 bases and 5 bases, with 16 bases remaining between them. The CDR3 runs to 13 residues. CDR1 SQVTM and CDR2 ANQGSEA come from the germline V gene.

This chain connects TRBV11-2 to TRBJ1-1; D remains ambiguous. V shed 8 bases and J shed 2 bases, with 12 bases lying between them. This CDR3 is built from 13 residues. Germline assignment: CDR1 SGHAT and CDR2 FQNNGV. In DNA, the CDR3 is TGTGCCAGCCTGAATCCTGTAAACACTGAAGCTTTCTTT. Translation: CASLNPVNTEAFF.

This clonotype appeared a few times. V and J are TRBV11-2 and TRBJ2-5; TRBD2 matches 10 bases. Germline lookup yields CDR1 SGHAT and CDR2 FQNNGV. The CDR3 runs 16 residues. J was trimmed by 2 bases and V by 5 bases; bases with no gene match: 8. The CDR3, as DNA: TGTGCCAGCAGCCCCGGGACTAGCGCTCTTCAAGAGACCCAGTACTTC. It yields the protein CASSPGTSALQETQYF.

The V call is TRBV9, the J call TRBJ1-1, with D unclear. Germline assignment: CDR1 SGDLS and CDR2 YYNGEE. V gave up 1 base and J gave up 6 bases, with 13 bases separating them. The CDR3 length is 14 residues. CDR3 residues: CASSVSGESAEAFF. CDR3 coding DNA: TGTGCCAGCAGCGTAAGTGGGGAAAGCGCTGAAGCTTTCTTT.

The chain employs TRBV14 and TRBJ2-3; D not certain. V was clipped by 4 bases and J by 3 bases, with 5 bases between them. The CDR3 is 12 amino acids. In germline, CDR1 is SGHDN, CDR2 FVKESK. CDR3 coding DNA: TGTGCCAGCAGCCTCCCTACAGATACGCAGTATTTT. This codes for CASSLPTDTQYF.

This clonotype was counted ten times or more. V is TRBV7-9 and J is TRBJ1-2; no clear D gene. The germline V gene encodes CDR1 SEHNR and CDR2 FQNEAQ (reference sequence). The CDR3 has 11 residues. V lost 4 bases, J lost 12 bases, and 12 bases lay in between. The CDR3 DNA reads as TGTGCCAGCAGCTCCGAGGACGGGGACACCTTC. Translation: CASSSEDGDTF.

Notes on this clonotype: This may be a read error: a much more frequent sequence differs by one nucleotide. The chain couples TRBV7-8 to TRBJ2-2; TRBD1 matches 7 bases. V trimming: 5 bases; J trimming: 1 base; junction bases outside the gene matches: 7. Germline V lookup: CDR1 SGHVS, CDR2 FQNEAQ. This CDR3 has 16 amino acids. CDR3 amino acids: CASSITGTVNTGELFF. CDR3 DNA: TGTGCCAGCAGCATAACCGGGACAGTGAACACCGGGGAGCTGTTTTTT.

The table lists this clonotype with many counts. The chain couples TRBV7-2 to TRBJ2-3, with 8 bases fitting TRBD1. Germline CDR1 SGHTA, CDR2 FQGNSA. With V trimmed by 5 bases and J by 6 bases, 13 bases remained unmatched. There are 16 residues in the CDR3. The CDR3 reads CASSNQGARAMDTQYF. The CDR3 coding sequence is TGTGCCAGCAGCAATCAGGGGGCGCGGGCCATGGATACGCAGTATTTT.

The table lists this clonotype with many counts. The gene calls are TRBV7-2 and TRBJ2-5; TRBD1 agrees at 7 bases. The CDR3 is made up of 15 amino acids. The germline V gene encodes CDR1 SGHTA and CDR2 FQGNSA. The V and J ends lost 4 bases and 0 bases, in that order; junction bases with no gene match: 5. DNA of the CDR3: TGTGCCAGCAGCTCCCGACAGGGTCACCAAGAGACCCAGTACTTC. It yields the protein CASSSRQGHQETQYF.

This clonotype appeared a few times. The V gene is TRBV7-2, the J gene TRBJ2-1; 12 bases align to TRBD2. Germline V gene sequence: CDR1 SGHTA, CDR2 FQGNSA. V shed 2 bases and J 2 bases; nucleotides not matched to a gene: 10. The CDR3 covers 19 residues. CDR3 DNA sequence: TGTGCCAGCAGCTTAAAGAGACTAGCGGGAGTCTCCCCCTACAATGAGCAGTTCTTC. This encodes CASSLKRLAGVSPYNEQFF.

This chain connects TRBV12-3 or TRBV12-4 to TRBJ2-7, with D possibly being TRBD1 (7 bases). The CDR3 has 15 amino acids. V was trimmed by 3 bases and J by 4 bases, leaving 16 bases between them. The CDR3 protein is CASSLSAGGLYEQYF. CDR3 sequence (DNA): TGTGCCAGCAGTTTGTCGGCAGGGGGGTTGTACGAGCAGTACTTC.

In this sample, this clonotype turned up a few times. The CDR3, as DNA: TGTGCCAGCAGCTTAGTAGGCGGGGACACAGATACGCAGTATTTT. It encodes CASSLVGGDTDTQYF. V gene TRBV7-9 combines with J gene TRBJ2-3, with TRBD2 as a possible D gene (6 bases). The CDR3 extends over 15 amino acids. Trimming pared 1 base from V and 2 bases from J, leaving 10 bases between. Germline CDR1 and CDR2: SEHNR and FQNEAQ (reference sequence).